Sequencing of this T cell receptor beta chain was carried out in a study of human T cells and chemical hapten exposure. TCRdb recomputed calls from the 5' RACE reads with MiXCR, one row per CDR3 protein. Of approximately 150,000 distinct CDR3 sequences listed, roughly 4% are singletons. At least ten counts were recorded for this clonotype. V was clipped by 0 bases and J by 0 bases, with 9 bases between them. This CDR3 contains 15 residues. Germline values: CDR1 SGHRS, CDR2 YFSETQ. Blood, whole and unfractionated, served as the source for total RNA extraction. The chain joins TRBV5-1 to TRBJ1-1; no definite D call. The sequence derives from a female donor in good health. The CDR3 sequence: CASSLGRSMNTEAFF. The CDR3 region has the DNA TGCGCCAGCAGCTTGGGACGGAGCATGAACACTGAAGCTTTCTTT.